The 15 T cell receptor beta chains given below trace back to one sample, sequenced in a study of cytomegalovirus exposure and HLA in healthy donors. Measured with immunoSEQ multiplex PCR; TCRdb has only the in-frame clones, and not every one. The sample shows roughly 180,000 clones, around four fifths of them seen only once. Sequenced material: PBMCs. The receptors here all came from a man between 18 and 29 years old in good health and CMV-seropositive.

The rearrangement links TRBV11-2 to TRBJ2-5; TRBD2 might be the D (5 bases). The V end was cut by 5 bases, the J end by 3 bases, with 13 bases between. CDR1 and CDR2 (germline): SGHAT, FQNNGV. CDR3 size: 14 residues. The CDR3 DNA reads TGTGCCAGCAGCCGCCGGGGAGTCGAAGAGACCCAGTACTTC. This encodes CASSRRGVEETQYF.

This clone showed up just a few times. The rearrangement links TRBV28 to TRBJ1-5, with a tentative D call TRBD1 (5 bases). Germline lookup yields CDR1 MDHEN and CDR2 SYDVKM. This CDR3 has 15 residues. The V and J ends lost 7 bases and 4 bases respectively, with 17 bases between them. CDR3 protein: CASTKLDTPNQPQHF. In DNA form, the CDR3 reads TGTGCCAGCACAAAACTGGACACTCCTAATCAGCCCCAGCATTTT.

Remarks on this clone: In the same sample, other DNA sequences code for this CDR3. The chain has TRBV28 and TRBJ2-4; TRBD1 is a possible D gene (5 bases). The germline V gene has CDR1 MDHEN and CDR2 SYDVKM. Trimming stripped 2 bases from V and 7 bases from J, with 6 bases between. The CDR3 covers 12 residues. In nucleotides, the CDR3 is TGTGCCAGCAGTTTACCAGGGAACATTCAGTACTTC. Protein: CASSLPGNIQYF.

The chain uses TRBV11-3 and TRBJ2-2; 10 positions agree with TRBD2. The V gene end was trimmed by 1 base and the J gene end by 4 bases; junction bases not matched to a gene: 12. Germline V lookup: CDR1 SGHNT, CDR2 YENEEA. This CDR3 has 19 residues. The CDR3 DNA follows: TGTGCCAGCAGCTTAGGTATCGGGCTAGCGGGAGTTTTCACCGGGGAGCTGTTTTTT. This encodes CASSLGIGLAGVFTGELFF.

This chain uses TRBV19 with TRBJ2-3; 9 bases align to TRBD1. Germline V gene lookup returns CDR1 LNHDA and CDR2 SQIVND (reference sequence). CDR3 length equals 16 residues. Trimming at V came to 6 bases and at J to 4 bases, leaving 11 bases not matched to a gene. CDR3 sequence reads: CASSRRTGDGADTQYF. The CDR3 DNA is TGTGCCAGTAGCCGCCGGACAGGGGACGGGGCAGATACGCAGTATTTT.

This clone came up once. The rearrangement links TRBV30 to TRBJ1-5; D is undetermined. Trimming cost V 2 bases and J 5 bases, with 7 bases left between them. The germline gives CDR1 GTSNPN, CDR2 SVGIG (reference sequence). The CDR3 covers 12 residues. The CDR3 sequence is CAWSLGDQPQHF. DNA of the CDR3: TGTGCCTGGAGTTTGGGCGATCAGCCCCAGCATTTT.

V gene TRBV15 combines with J gene TRBJ1-5, with D possibly matching TRBD1 (5 bases). Per the germline V gene, CDR1 is LNHNV and CDR2 is YYDKDF (reference sequence). Trimming took off 1 base at V and 3 bases at J, with 13 bases between the two ends. There are 16 residues in the CDR3. The CDR3 reads CATSRGDTGNNQPQHF. The CDR3, as DNA: TGTGCCACCAGCAGAGGGGATACAGGTAACAATCAGCCCCAGCATTTT.

The genes are TRBV30 and TRBJ1-1; 7 positions match TRBD1. CDR3 length: 20 amino acids. V shed 3 bases and J 0 bases; nucleotides not matched to a gene: 22. Germline CDR1 is GTSNPN and CDR2 is SVGIG (reference sequence). DNA of the CDR3: TGTGCCTGGAGGGGGGCGGGACAGCCGGGGAGCAACTTCATGAACACTGAAGCTTTCTTT. It codes for CAWRGAGQPGSNFMNTEAFF.

The chain is built from TRBV28 and TRBJ1-4; no firm D call. Germline-derived CDR1 and CDR2 are MDHEN and SYDVKM. V gave up 7 bases and J gave up 5 bases, with 17 bases separating them. The CDR3 is 15 residues long. CDR3 nucleotide sequence: TGTGCCAGCACCGAAAACGGGAAGGGAAATGAAAAACTGTTTTTT. Translated, it gives CASTENGKGNEKLFF. Based on the CDR3 plus reference TRBV28 and TRBJ1-4, the full variable domain is DVKVTQSSRYLVKRTGEKVFLECVQDMDHENMFWYRQDPGLGLRLIYFSYDVKMKEKGDIPEGYSVSREKKERFSLILESASTNQTSMYLCASTENGKGNEKLFFGSGTQLSVL.

This chain uses TRBV7-6 with TRBJ2-1; 7 bases are shared with TRBD2. This CDR3 contains 18 residues. Germline CDR1 reads SGHVS; CDR2 reads FNYEAQ. V trimming: 0 bases; J trimming: 6 bases; junction bases outside the gene matches: 14. Written as DNA, the CDR3 is TGTGCCAGCAGCTTAGCCTTCCGAGGAGGGAGGGCCGCCAATGAGCAGTTCTTC. Its protein product is CASSLAFRGGRAANEQFF.

The chain employs TRBV7-2 and TRBJ2-3; D gene uncertain. The germline gives CDR1 SGHTA, CDR2 FQGNSA. V shed 2 bases and J shed 5 bases, with 5 bases lying between them. There are 12 residues in the CDR3. The CDR3 reads CASSLFIDTQYF. DNA for the CDR3: TGTGCCAGCAGCTTATTCATAGATACGCAGTATTTT.

The chain uses TRBV7-2 and TRBJ1-5, with TRBD1 as a possible D gene (5 bases). From germline, CDR1 is SGHTA and CDR2 FQGNSA. This CDR3 is 15 amino acids long. Trimming took 5 bases from V and 4 from J, leaving 15 bases between them. CDR3 sequence: CASSTNGGGNQPQHF. CDR3 coding DNA: TGTGCCAGCAGCACCAATGGGGGGGGGAATCAGCCCCAGCATTTT. Combining the CDR3 with reference TRBV7-2 and TRBJ1-5 gives the whole variable domain GAGVSQSPSNKVTEKGKDVELRCDPISGHTALYWYRQSLGQGLEFLIYFQGNSAPDKSGLPSDRFSAERTGGSVSTLTIQRTQQEDSAVYLCASSTNGGGNQPQHFGDGTRLSIL.

V usage is TRBV5-1 and J usage is TRBJ2-1; 13 bases map to TRBD2. Looked up from germline, CDR1 is SGHRS and CDR2 is YFSETQ. V lost 4 bases and J lost 9; bases outside the gene matches: 16. The CDR3 is made up of 18 amino acids. CDR3 bases: TGCGCCAGCAGCCCGGGACTAGCGGGGACCGGAGGTAATACTGAGCAGTTCTTC. Amino acids: CASSPGLAGTGGNTEQFF.

The chain combines TRBV9 with TRBJ1-1, with 10 bases aligning to TRBD1. The CDR3 spans 15 residues. V lost 0 bases and J lost 7; bases outside the gene matches: 6. Looked up from germline, CDR1 is SGDLS and CDR2 is YYNGEE. CDR3: CASSVGTGGFSEAFF. The CDR3, as DNA: TGTGCCAGCAGCGTAGGGACAGGGGGATTTAGTGAAGCTTTCTTT. The variable domain in full, completed from reference TRBV9 and TRBJ1-1, reads DSGVTQTPKHLITATGQRVTLRCSPRSGDLSVYWYQQSLDQGLQFLIQYYNGEERAKGNILERFSAQQFPDLHSELNLSSLELGDSALYFCASSVGTGGFSEAFFGQGTRLTVV.

The rearrangement joins TRBV5-1 to TRBJ1-4; no clear D gene. CDR1 is SGHRS and CDR2 is YFSETQ in the germline V gene. This CDR3 is 11 amino acids long. V was cut by 4 bases and J by 5 bases, with 3 bases left in between. The CDR3 region is CASSENEKLFF. CDR3 in DNA: TGCGCCAGCAGCGAGAATGAAAAACTGTTTTTT.